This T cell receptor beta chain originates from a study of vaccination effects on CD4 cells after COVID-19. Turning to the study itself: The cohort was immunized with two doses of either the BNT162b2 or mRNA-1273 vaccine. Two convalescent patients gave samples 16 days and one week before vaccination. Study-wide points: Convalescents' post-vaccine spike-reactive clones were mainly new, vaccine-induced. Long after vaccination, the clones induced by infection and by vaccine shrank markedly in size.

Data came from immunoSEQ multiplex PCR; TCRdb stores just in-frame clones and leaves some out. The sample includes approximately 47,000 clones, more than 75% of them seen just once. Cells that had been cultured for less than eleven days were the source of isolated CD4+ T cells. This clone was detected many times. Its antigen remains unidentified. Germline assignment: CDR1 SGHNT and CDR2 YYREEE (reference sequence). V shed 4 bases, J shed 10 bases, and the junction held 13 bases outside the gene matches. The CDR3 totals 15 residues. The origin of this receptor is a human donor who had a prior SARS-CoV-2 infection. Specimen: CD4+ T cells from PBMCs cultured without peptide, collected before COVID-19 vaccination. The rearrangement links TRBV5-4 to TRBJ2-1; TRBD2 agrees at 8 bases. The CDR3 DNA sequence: TGTGCCAGCAGCCGGCGGGGACTAGTAGCTGGAGAGCAGTTCTTC. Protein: CASSRRGLVAGEQFF. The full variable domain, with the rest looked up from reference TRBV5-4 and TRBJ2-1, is ETGVTQSPTHLIKTRGQQVTLRCSSQSGHNTVSWYQQALGQGPQFIFQYYREEENGRGNFPPRFSGLQFPNYSSELNVNALELDDSALYLCASSRRGLVAGEQFFGPGTRLTVL.